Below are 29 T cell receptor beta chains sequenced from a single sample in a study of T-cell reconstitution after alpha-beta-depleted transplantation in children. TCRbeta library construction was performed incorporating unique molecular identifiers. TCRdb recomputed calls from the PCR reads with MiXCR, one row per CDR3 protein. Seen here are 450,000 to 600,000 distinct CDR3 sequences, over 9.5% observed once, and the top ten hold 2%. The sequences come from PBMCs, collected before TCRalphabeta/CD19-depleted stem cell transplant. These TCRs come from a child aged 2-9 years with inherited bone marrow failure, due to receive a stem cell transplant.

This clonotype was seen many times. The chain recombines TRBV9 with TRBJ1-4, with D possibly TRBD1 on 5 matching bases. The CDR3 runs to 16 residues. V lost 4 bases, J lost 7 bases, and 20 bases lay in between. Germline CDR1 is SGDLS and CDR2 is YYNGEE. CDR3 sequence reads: CASSTLGQGRGEKLFF. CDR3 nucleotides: TGTGCCAGCAGCACCCTAGGACAAGGCCGAGGTGAAAAACTGTTTTTT.

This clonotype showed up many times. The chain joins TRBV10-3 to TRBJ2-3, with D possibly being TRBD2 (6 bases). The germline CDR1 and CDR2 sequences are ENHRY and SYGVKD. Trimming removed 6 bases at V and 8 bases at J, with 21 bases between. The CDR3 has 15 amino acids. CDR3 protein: CAIRGWANQEGTQYF. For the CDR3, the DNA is TGTGCCATCAGGGGGTGGGCGAACCAGGAGGGTACGCAGTATTTT.

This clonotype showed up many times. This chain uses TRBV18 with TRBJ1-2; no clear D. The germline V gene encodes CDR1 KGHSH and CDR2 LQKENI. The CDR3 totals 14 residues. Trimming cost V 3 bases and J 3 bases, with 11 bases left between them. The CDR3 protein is CASSPTALDYGYTF. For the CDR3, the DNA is TGTGCCAGCTCACCGACGGCCCTCGACTATGGCTACACCTTC.

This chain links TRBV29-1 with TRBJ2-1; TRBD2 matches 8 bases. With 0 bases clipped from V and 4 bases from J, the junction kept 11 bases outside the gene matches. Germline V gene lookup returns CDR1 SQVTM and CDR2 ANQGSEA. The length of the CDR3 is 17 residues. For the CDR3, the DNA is TGCAGCGTTGAAGATCGGGAGGGCGGGATCCCTTACAATGAGCAGTTCTTC. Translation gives CSVEDREGGIPYNEQFF.

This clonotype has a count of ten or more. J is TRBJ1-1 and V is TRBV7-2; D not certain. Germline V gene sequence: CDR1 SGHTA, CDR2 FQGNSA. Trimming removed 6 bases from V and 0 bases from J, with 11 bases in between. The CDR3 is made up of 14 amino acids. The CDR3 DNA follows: TGTGCCAGCAGTAGCGCCGGATTGAACACTGAAGCTTTCTTT. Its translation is CASSSAGLNTEAFF.

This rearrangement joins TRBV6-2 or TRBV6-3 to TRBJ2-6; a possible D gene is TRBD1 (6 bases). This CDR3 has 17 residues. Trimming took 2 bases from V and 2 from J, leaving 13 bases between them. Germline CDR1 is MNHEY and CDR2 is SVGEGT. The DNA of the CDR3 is TGTGCCAGCAGTTACACCCCGAACAGGGCTGGGGCCAACGTCCTGACTTTC. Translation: CASSYTPNRAGANVLTF.

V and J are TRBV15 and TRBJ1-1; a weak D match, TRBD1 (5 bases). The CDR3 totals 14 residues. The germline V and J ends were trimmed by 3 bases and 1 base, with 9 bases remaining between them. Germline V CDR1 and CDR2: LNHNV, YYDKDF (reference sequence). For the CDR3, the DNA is TGTGCCACCAGCAGGGGAAGGGGGAACACTGAAGCTTTCTTT. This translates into CATSRGRGNTEAFF.

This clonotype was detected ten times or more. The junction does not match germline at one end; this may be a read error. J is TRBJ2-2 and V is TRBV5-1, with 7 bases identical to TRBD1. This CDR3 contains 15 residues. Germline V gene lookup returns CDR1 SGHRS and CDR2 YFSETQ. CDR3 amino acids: CASNLKGGVTGELFF. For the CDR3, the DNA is TGCGCCAGCAACTTGAAAGGGGGCGTCACCGGGGAGCTGTTTTTT.

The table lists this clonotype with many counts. CDR3 in amino acids: CSARVLVGGTDTQYF. The DNA of the CDR3 is TGCAGTGCTAGAGTCCTAGTAGGCGGCACAGATACGCAGTATTTT. The chain links TRBV20-1 to TRBJ2-3; D remains ambiguous. There are 15 residues in the CDR3. V shed 1 base and J shed 1 base, with 12 bases lying between them. Germline V gives CDR1 DFQATT, CDR2 SNEGSKA (reference sequence).

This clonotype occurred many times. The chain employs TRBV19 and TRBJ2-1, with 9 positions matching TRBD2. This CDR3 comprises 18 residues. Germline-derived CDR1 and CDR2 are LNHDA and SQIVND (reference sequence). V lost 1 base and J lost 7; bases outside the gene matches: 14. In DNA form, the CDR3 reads TGTGCCAGTAGTATAGGGCGCAGCGGGGGGAGACAGTTGAATGAGCAGTTCTTC. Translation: CASSIGRSGGRQLNEQFF.

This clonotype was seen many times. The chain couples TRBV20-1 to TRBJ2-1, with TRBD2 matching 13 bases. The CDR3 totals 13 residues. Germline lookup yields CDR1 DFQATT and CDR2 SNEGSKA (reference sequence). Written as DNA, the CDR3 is TGCAGCCCGGGACTAGCGGGGAACAATGAGCAGTTCTTC. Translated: CSPGLAGNNEQFF.

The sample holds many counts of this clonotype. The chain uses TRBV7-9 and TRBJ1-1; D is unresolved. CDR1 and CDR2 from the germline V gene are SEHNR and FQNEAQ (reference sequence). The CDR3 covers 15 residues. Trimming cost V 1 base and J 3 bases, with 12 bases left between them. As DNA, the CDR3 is TGTGCCAGCAGCTTAGAGGTCGGGTCGCACACTGAAGCTTTCTTT. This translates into CASSLEVGSHTEAFF.

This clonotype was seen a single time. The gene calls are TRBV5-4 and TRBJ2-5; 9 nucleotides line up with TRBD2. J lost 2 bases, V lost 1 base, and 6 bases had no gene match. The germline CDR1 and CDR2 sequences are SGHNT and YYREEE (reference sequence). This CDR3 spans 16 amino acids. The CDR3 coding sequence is TGTGCCAGCAGCTTGTTGGCTAGCGGGATTCAAGAGACCCAGTACTTC. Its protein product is CASSLLASGIQETQYF.

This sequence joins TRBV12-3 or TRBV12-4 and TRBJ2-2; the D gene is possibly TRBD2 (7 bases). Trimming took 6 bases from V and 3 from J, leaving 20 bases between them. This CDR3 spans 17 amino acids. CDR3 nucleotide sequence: TGTGCCAGCAGCCGTGGTGGGGGGGCCCTGGACACCGGGGAGCTGTTTTTT. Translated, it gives CASSRGGGALDTGELFF.

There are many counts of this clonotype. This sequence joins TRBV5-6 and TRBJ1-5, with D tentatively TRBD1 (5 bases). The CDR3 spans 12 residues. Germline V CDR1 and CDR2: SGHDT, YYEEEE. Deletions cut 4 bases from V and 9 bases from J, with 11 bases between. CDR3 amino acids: CASSRGRRPQHF. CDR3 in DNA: TGTGCCAGCAGCCGGGGGAGGAGGCCCCAGCATTTT.

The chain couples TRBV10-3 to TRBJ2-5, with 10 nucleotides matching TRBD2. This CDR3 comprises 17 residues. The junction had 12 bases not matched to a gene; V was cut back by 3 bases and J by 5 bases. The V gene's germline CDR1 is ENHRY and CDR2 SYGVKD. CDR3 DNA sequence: TGTGCCATCAGTGAAGTACTTACGGGACTAGCGAGGGAGACCCAGTACTTC. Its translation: CAISEVLTGLARETQYF.

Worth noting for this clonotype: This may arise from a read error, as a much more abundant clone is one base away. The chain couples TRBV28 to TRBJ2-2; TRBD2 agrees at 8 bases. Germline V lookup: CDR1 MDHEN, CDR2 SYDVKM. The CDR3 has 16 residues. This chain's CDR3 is CASSPSGLVVAGELSF. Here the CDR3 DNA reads TGTGCCAGCAGTCCCTCGGGACTAGTTGTTGCCGGGGAGCTGTCTTTT.

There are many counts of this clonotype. The chain's CDR3 is CASSFAPADSQFF. The CDR3, as DNA: TGTGCCAGCAGTTTTGCTCCAGCGGACTCACAGTTCTTC. V and J are TRBV2 and TRBJ2-1, with a tentative D call TRBD2 (5 bases). The CDR3 has 13 amino acids. CDR1 and CDR2 from the germline V gene are SNHLY and FYNNEI. V lost 5 bases and J lost 13, with 18 bases in between.

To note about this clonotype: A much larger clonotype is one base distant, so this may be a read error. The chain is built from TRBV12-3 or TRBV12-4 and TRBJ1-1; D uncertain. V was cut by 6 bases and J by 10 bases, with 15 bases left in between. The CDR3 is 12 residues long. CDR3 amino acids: CASRLTTSAAFF. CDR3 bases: TGTGCCAGCAGACTTACAACTTCCGCAGCTTTCTTT.

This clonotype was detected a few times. CDR3 nucleotide sequence: TGCAGTGTTACGGCTCTTAACTATGGCTACACCTTC. Its protein product is CSVTALNYGYTF. The rearrangement joins TRBV20-1 to TRBJ1-2, with D hard to call. CDR1 and CDR2 (germline): DFQATT, SNEGSKA (reference sequence). Deletions cut 7 bases from V and 1 base from J, with 10 bases between. There are 12 residues in the CDR3.

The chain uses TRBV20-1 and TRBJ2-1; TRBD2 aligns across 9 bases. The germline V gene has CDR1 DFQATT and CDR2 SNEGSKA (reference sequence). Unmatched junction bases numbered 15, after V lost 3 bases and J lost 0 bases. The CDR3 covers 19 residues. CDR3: CSASYKGLAGFSSYNEQFF. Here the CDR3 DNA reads TGCAGTGCTAGTTATAAAGGCCTAGCGGGATTCAGCTCCTACAATGAGCAGTTCTTC.

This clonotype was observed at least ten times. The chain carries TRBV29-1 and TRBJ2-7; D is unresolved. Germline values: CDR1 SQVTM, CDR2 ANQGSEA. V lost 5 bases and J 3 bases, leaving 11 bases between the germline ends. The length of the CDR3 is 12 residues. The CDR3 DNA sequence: TGCAGCGTTAGCTCAGACCGCTACGAGCAGTACTTC. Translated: CSVSSDRYEQYF.

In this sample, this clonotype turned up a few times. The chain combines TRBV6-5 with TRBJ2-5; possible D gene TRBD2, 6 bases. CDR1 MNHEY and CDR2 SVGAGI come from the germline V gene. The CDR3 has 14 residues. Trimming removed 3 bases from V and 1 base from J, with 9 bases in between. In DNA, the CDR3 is TGTGCCAGCAGTTATGGCGGGACCCAAGAGACCCAGTACTTC. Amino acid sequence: CASSYGGTQETQYF.

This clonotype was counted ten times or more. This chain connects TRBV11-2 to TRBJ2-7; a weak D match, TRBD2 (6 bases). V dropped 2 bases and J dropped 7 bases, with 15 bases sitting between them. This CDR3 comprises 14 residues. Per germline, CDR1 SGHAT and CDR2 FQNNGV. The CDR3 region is CASSLPAGAYEQYF. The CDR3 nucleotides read TGTGCCAGCAGCTTACCAGCGGGCGCTTATGAGCAGTACTTC.

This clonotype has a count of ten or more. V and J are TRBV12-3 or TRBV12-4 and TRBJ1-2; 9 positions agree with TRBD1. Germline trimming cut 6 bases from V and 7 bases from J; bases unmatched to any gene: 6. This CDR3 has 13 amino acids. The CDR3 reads CASRMTGGLGYTF. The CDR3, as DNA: TGTGCCAGCAGGATGACAGGGGGTCTTGGCTACACCTTC.

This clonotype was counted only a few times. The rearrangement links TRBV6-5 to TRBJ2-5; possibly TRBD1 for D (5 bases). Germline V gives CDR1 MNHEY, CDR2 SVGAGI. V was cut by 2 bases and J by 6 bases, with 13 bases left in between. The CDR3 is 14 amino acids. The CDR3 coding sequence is TGTGCCAGCAGTTACAGCCAGGGTTCCCAGACCCAGTACTTC. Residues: CASSYSQGSQTQYF.

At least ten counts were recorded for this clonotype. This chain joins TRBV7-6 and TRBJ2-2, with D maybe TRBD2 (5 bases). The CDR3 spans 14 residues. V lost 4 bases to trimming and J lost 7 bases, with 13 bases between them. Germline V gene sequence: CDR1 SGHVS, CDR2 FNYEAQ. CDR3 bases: TGTGCCAGCAGCTCCGTCCCGGAGGTCGGGGAGCTGTTTTTT. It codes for CASSSVPEVGELFF.

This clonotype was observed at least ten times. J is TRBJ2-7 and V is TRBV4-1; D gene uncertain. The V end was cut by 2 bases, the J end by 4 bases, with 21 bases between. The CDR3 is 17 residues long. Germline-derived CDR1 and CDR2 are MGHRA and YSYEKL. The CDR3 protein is CASSQTSFGGRWYEQYF. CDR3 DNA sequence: TGCGCCAGCAGCCAAACTTCCTTCGGTGGCCGTTGGTACGAGCAGTACTTC.

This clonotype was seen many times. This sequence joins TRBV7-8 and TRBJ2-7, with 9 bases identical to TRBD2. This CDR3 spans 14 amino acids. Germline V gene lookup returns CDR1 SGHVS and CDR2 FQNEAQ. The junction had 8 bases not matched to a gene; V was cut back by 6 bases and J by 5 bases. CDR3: CASRLAGLSNEQYF. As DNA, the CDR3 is TGTGCCAGCAGGCTAGCGGGACTATCGAACGAGCAGTACTTC.